This note documents a single T cell receptor (beta chain) sequence. The germline V gene encodes CDR1 SGDLS and CDR2 YYNGEE. This CDR3 contains 12 residues. V shed 3 bases and J shed 3 bases, with 4 bases lying between them. The data were obtained in a study of blood T cell repertoires in COVID-19. Study-wide context: Sites in the United States, Italy and Spain provided acute and convalescent COVID-19 samples. T cells, B-cell-depleted T cells, or PBMCs provided the cDNA or gDNA that served as material.

Original methodology: Cell counts per sample came from amplifying reference gene primers. Sequencing used immunoSEQ multiplex PCR; TCRdb keeps in-frame clones, though not all of them. That table gives V, J and clone size, and the DNA gave D and trimming. Of some 150,000 clones listed, 84% are singletons. The TCR sequence derives from a human donor in a cohort sampled during active COVID-19. The chain has TRBV9 and TRBJ1-5, with D unclear. Sequenced material: peripheral blood. The CDR3: CASSALNQPQHF. CDR3 coding DNA: TGTGCCAGCAGCGCACTCAATCAGCCCCAGCATTTT. The variable domain in full, with the rest retrieved from reference TRBV9 and TRBJ1-5, is DSGVTQTPKHLITATGQRVTLRCSPRSGDLSVYWYQQSLDQGLQFLIQYYNGEERAKGNILERFSAQQFPDLHSELNLSSLELGDSALYFCASSALNQPQHFGDGTRLSIL.